This TCR beta chain was found in a study of CD8 T cells in ankylosing spondylitis. Whole-study results and caveats: Enrichment of disease-linked clones was reportedly significant in matched ankylosing spondylitis synovial fluid. CD8+ cells made up the disease-linked clones, which were relatively rare in peripheral blood. Prior literature has documented some motif variants in synovial fluid and blood from reactive arthritis. Blood of patients with ankylosing spondylitis appeared to be characterized by a TCR beta motif of several highly homologous variants.

Quantitative molecular-barcoded 5'-RACE generated the TCR beta libraries. MiXCR, applied by TCRdb to the 5' RACE reads, yields one record per CDR3 protein. Of approximately 520,000 distinct CDR3 sequences listed, roughly 5.2% are singletons. In this sample, this clonotype turned up many times. Its antigen remains unidentified. V was shortened by 4 bases and J by 1 base, with 10 bases between the two germline ends. The CDR3 covers 14 residues. The germline V gene encodes CDR1 MGHDK and CDR2 SYGVNS. The chain couples TRBV25-1 to TRBJ2-5; D not certain. The TCR was taken from a male donor with ankylosing spondylitis. The sample consisted of blood, either unsorted or a sorted T cell fraction (not recorded which). CDR3 nucleotides: TGTGCCAGCAGTGCCCCCGGGTCCCAAGAGACCCAGTACTTC. Translated, it gives CASSAPGSQETQYF.